These 26 T cell receptor beta chains originate from one sample sequenced in a study of graft-versus-host responses after intestinal transplantation. Here immunoSEQ multiplex PCR was the method, and the copy in TCRdb shows in-frame clones only, minus some. Here the sample spans over 45,000 clones, around 93% being singletons. Their target antigens are unknown. This specimen was unstimulated CD4+ T cells sorted from spleen or lymph node cells, taken before transplant. Every receptor here comes from a human donor who was the organ donor for an intestinal transplant.

This clone was seen only once. V gene TRBV7-2 combines with J gene TRBJ2-7, with 8 bases identical to TRBD2. The CDR3 is 15 residues long. The germline V gene has CDR1 SGHTA and CDR2 FQGNSA. Losses at the gene ends were 3 bases for V and 4 bases for J; bases not matched to a gene: 8. The CDR3 loop reads CASSFVLAGNYEQYF. Written as DNA, the CDR3 is TGTGCCAGCAGCTTTGTGTTAGCGGGGAATTACGAGCAGTACTTC.

The chain uses TRBV19 and TRBJ2-3; TRBD1 matches 7 bases. The J segment lost 0 bases and the V segment lost 6 bases, leaving 9 bases of the junction unmatched. The germline V gene has CDR1 LNHDA and CDR2 SQIVND (reference sequence). The CDR3 has 16 residues. DNA of the CDR3: TGTGCCAGTAGCAACAGGGGACAGCCTAGCACAGATACGCAGTATTTT. Its protein product is CASSNRGQPSTDTQYF. Looking up the rest from reference TRBV19 and TRBJ2-3 gives the full variable domain: DGGITQSPKYLFRKEGQNVTLSCEQNLNHDAMYWYRQDPGQGLRLIYYSQIVNDFQKGDIAEGYSVSREKKESFPLTVTSAQKNPTAFYLCASSNRGQPSTDTQYFGPGTRLTVL.

With respect to this clone: The junction does not match germline at one end; this may be a read error. The V gene is TRBV9, the J gene TRBJ2-5; D is tentatively TRBD1 or TRBD2 (5 bases each). The CDR3 has 15 amino acids. Germline assignment: CDR1 SGDLS and CDR2 YYNGEE. This CDR3 is CASSVDGRDQGTQYF. The CDR3 DNA reads as TGTGCCAGCAGCGTAGATGGCAGGGACCAAGGGACCCAGTACTTC.

Remarks on this clone: No DNA is shown, since the ends of the CDR3 on it are uncertain; the CDR3 is the one TCRdb lists. This sequence joins TRBV11-2 and TRBJ2-5; the DNA was not compared with TRBD1, the D call given in the table. The CDR3 length is 15 residues, termini included. Germline CDR1 and CDR2: SGHAT and FQNNGV. CDR3 region: CASSLDVWGQGALYF.

This clone was detected once. The chain carries TRBV27 and TRBJ1-3; 10 bases are a match to TRBD1. The CDR3 totals 22 residues. The trim removed 7 bases at V and 0 bases at J, leaving 24 bases unmatched. Germline V gene lookup returns CDR1 MNHEY and CDR2 SMNVEV (reference sequence). CDR3 sequence reads: CASTDQRPIRRDRGGSGNTIYF. The CDR3 bases are TGTGCCAGCACTGACCAACGCCCGATCCGCCGGGACAGGGGAGGCTCTGGAAACACCATATATTTT.

The genes are TRBV5-1 and TRBJ1-5, with D possibly TRBD1 on 6 matching bases. Looked up from germline, CDR1 is SGHRS and CDR2 is YFSETQ. The CDR3 contains 15 residues. V lost 2 bases to trimming and J lost 1 base, with 10 bases between them. Here the CDR3 DNA reads TGCGCCAGCAGCTTAGGGGACACAAGCAATCAGCCCCAGCATTTT. This translates into CASSLGDTSNQPQHF.

This chain uses TRBV11-2 with TRBJ2-1; D may be TRBD1 or TRBD2 (5 bases each). With 5 bases removed from V and 3 bases from J, the gap between germline ends came to 14 bases. The germline V gene encodes CDR1 SGHAT and CDR2 FQNNGV. The length of the CDR3 is 15 residues. The CDR3 sequence: CASSLAGTNYNEQFF. CDR3 DNA sequence: TGTGCCAGCAGCCTCGCCGGGACCAACTACAATGAGCAGTTCTTC.

The chain links TRBV10-3 to TRBJ2-7; unclear D gene. Germline CDR1 ENHRY, CDR2 SYGVKD. This CDR3 has 12 amino acids. The ends were cut back, 6 bases at V and 5 bases at J, with 11 bases in the middle. For the CDR3, the DNA is TGTGCCATCAGCAATCCCAACCACGAGCAGTACTTC. Encoded protein: CAISNPNHEQYF.

This clone was picked up one time. The rearrangement joins TRBV6-5 to TRBJ2-5; D possibly corresponds to TRBD1 (6 bases). The germline V gene has CDR1 MNHEY and CDR2 SVGAGI. With 0 bases removed from V and 2 bases from J, the gap between germline ends came to 13 bases. This CDR3 region has 16 residues. The CDR3 nucleotides are TGTGCCAGCAGTTACTCGGTGGACAGCCTTCAAGAGACCCAGTACTTC. Translated, it gives CASSYSVDSLQETQYF.

The chain couples TRBV27 to TRBJ2-7; the D is unclear. V gave up 4 bases and J gave up 3 bases, with 19 bases separating them. Per the germline V gene, CDR1 is MNHEY and CDR2 is SMNVEV (reference sequence). This CDR3 has 16 residues. The CDR3 DNA reads TGTGCCAGCAGTTCACTCCCTGCCGGGCCAGTCTACGAGCAGTACTTC. This gives the protein CASSSLPAGPVYEQYF.

This chain links TRBV7-2 with TRBJ2-1; a possible D gene is TRBD1 (6 bases). The germline CDR1 and CDR2 sequences are SGHTA and FQGNSA. The V end was cut by 5 bases, the J end by 6 bases, with 11 bases between. The length of the CDR3 is 13 residues. The CDR3: CASSRTVPNEQFF. The DNA of the CDR3 is TGTGCCAGCAGCCGGACAGTCCCCAATGAGCAGTTCTTC.

The table lists this clone with a count of one. This chain links TRBV15 with TRBJ1-6, with 7 bases aligning to TRBD1. The germline V gene encodes CDR1 LNHNV and CDR2 YYDKDF (reference sequence). The CDR3 is 16 residues long. V lost 1 base, J lost 10 bases, and 10 bases stayed unmatched. The chain's CDR3 is CATSRGRGGMRSPLHF. The CDR3 bases are TGTGCCACCAGCAGAGGCAGGGGGGGGATGAGATCACCCCTCCACTTT.

The chain links TRBV18 to TRBJ2-5, with D unclear. The V end was cut by 6 bases, the J end by 4 bases, with 12 bases between. Germline values: CDR1 KGHSH, CDR2 LQKENI. There are 13 residues in the CDR3. This CDR3 is CASSVINRETQYF. The CDR3 coding sequence is TGTGCCAGCTCGGTAATCAACCGAGAGACCCAGTACTTC.

Worth noting for this clone: The same CDR3 arises from other DNA sequences in this sample as well. The chain links TRBV5-1 to TRBJ2-7; 10 bases fit TRBD2. The CDR3 spans 16 residues. Germline V gene data show CDR1 as SGHRS and CDR2 as YFSETQ. V shed 0 bases, J shed 4 bases, and the junction held 7 bases outside the gene matches. The CDR3 DNA reads as TGCGCCAGCAGCTTGGGTCACAGCGGGGGGGCGTACGAGCAGTACTTC. Its translation is CASSLGHSGGAYEQYF.

J is TRBJ2-7 and V is TRBV6-1; maybe TRBD1 (6 bases). The CDR3 loop spans 16 amino acids. The germline V gene has CDR1 MNHNS and CDR2 SASEGT. V was cut by 3 bases and J by 3 bases, with 18 bases left in between. CDR3 sequence reads: CASSEADRQAFYEQYF. In DNA, the CDR3 is TGTGCCAGCAGTGAGGCCGACAGACAGGCGTTCTACGAGCAGTACTTC.

The rearrangement uses TRBV2 and TRBJ2-3; no firm D call. V lost 7 bases, J lost 3 bases, and 5 bases lay in between. Germline loops: CDR1 SNHLY, CDR2 FYNNEI. The CDR3 length is 11 residues. In DNA form, the CDR3 reads TGTGCCAGCACAGTAACAGATACGCAGTATTTT. Amino acids: CASTVTDTQYF.

The chain uses TRBV4-3 and TRBJ2-3; 7 nucleotides align to TRBD2. Germline CDR1 reads LGHNA; CDR2 reads YSLEER. There are 16 residues in the CDR3. J gave up 5 bases and V 1 base, and 9 bases lay outside the gene matches. The CDR3 nucleotides are TGCGCCAGCAGCCAAGCTCGAGGCGGGAGTGGAGATACGCAGTATTTT. It translates to CASSQARGGSGDTQYF.

This sequence joins TRBV5-6 and TRBJ2-5; 9 nucleotides agree with TRBD1. Looked up from germline, CDR1 is SGHDT and CDR2 is YYEEEE. This CDR3 contains 15 residues. The trim removed 2 bases at V and 2 bases at J, leaving 4 bases unmatched. The CDR3 region is CASSLPGTGQETQYF. CDR3 nucleotides: TGTGCCAGCAGCTTACCCGGGACAGGGCAAGAGACCCAGTACTTC.

The chain is built from TRBV6-5 and TRBJ2-1; 8 nucleotides line up with TRBD2. V dropped 5 bases and J dropped 3; count of bases not matched to a gene: 3. The CDR3 consists of 14 residues. Germline CDR1 and CDR2: MNHEY and SVGAGI. CDR3 nucleotide sequence: TGTGCCAGCAGTAGCGGGGGTCACTACAATGAGCAGTTCTTC. Encoded protein: CASSSGGHYNEQFF.

J is TRBJ1-1 and V is TRBV9, with 7 bases identical to TRBD1. The CDR3 covers 14 residues. V lost 4 bases and J lost 1; bases outside the gene matches: 4. Germline CDR1 SGDLS, CDR2 YYNGEE. CDR3 nucleotide sequence: TGTGCCAGCAGCCCACAGGGGCAGAACACTGAAGCTTTCTTT. Encoded protein: CASSPQGQNTEAFF. The variable domain in full, with the rest retrieved from reference TRBV9 and TRBJ1-1, is DSGVTQTPKHLITATGQRVTLRCSPRSGDLSVYWYQQSLDQGLQFLIQYYNGEERAKGNILERFSAQQFPDLHSELNLSSLELGDSALYFCASSPQGQNTEAFFGQGTRLTVV.

The rearrangement joins TRBV11-3 to TRBJ2-7; 13 nucleotides line up with TRBD2. Germline V gene sequence: CDR1 SGHNT, CDR2 YENEEA. Trimming removed 5 bases from V and 4 bases from J; junction bases left unmatched: 2. The CDR3 consists of 14 residues. CDR3 sequence reads: CASSTSGGEYEQYF. CDR3 DNA: TGTGCCAGCAGCACTAGCGGGGGGGAATACGAGCAGTACTTC. Full variable domain (missing parts from reference TRBV11-3 and TRBJ2-7): EAGVVQSPRYKIIEKKQPVAFWCNPISGHNTLYWYLQNLGQGPELLIRYENEEAVDDSQLPKDRFSAERLKGVDSTLKIQPAELGDSAVYLCASSTSGGEYEQYFGPGTRLTVT.

This chain joins TRBV10-3 and TRBJ1-6; no clear D gene. Germline CDR1 is ENHRY and CDR2 is SYGVKD. Trimming removed 7 bases from V and 8 bases from J, with 15 bases in between. The CDR3 extends over 14 amino acids. The CDR3 sequence is CAITQKASDSPLHF. DNA for the CDR3: TGTGCCATCACACAGAAGGCTTCGGATTCACCCCTCCACTTT.

This clone was found once. The J gene is TRBJ2-2, the V gene TRBV7-8; D remains ambiguous. V gave up 5 bases and J gave up 7 bases, with 17 bases separating them. Germline CDR1 reads SGHVS; CDR2 reads FQNEAQ. This CDR3 comprises 15 residues. In DNA form, the CDR3 reads TGTGCCAGCAGCCCCAGACTGGTCCGAGGCGGGGAGCTGTTTTTT. Its protein product is CASSPRLVRGGELFF.

This sequence joins TRBV30 and TRBJ1-1; 7 nucleotides agree with TRBD1. V lost 4 bases to trimming and J lost 2 bases; unmatched junction nucleotides: 13. There are 16 residues in the CDR3. In germline, CDR1 is GTSNPN, CDR2 SVGIG (reference sequence). The CDR3 coding sequence is TGTGCCTGGATTCCCCTGGGAGAGGGGGCAAACACTGAAGCTTTCTTT. Protein sequence: CAWIPLGEGANTEAFF. Supplemented by reference TRBV30 and TRBJ1-1, the full variable domain reads SQTIHQWPATLVQPVGSPLSLECTVEGTSNPNLYWYRQAAGRGLQLLFYSVGIGQISSEVPQNLSASRPQDRQFILSSKKLLLSDSGFYLCAWIPLGEGANTEAFFGQGTRLTVV.

The chain uses TRBV7-9 and TRBJ2-5; 14 bases agree with TRBD2. Germline V gene data show CDR1 as SEHNR and CDR2 as FQNEAQ (reference sequence). The ends lost 4 bases at V and 0 bases at J; junction bases unmatched: 1. The length of the CDR3 is 16 residues. CDR3 residues: CASSSGLAGDQETQYF. CDR3 DNA sequence: TGTGCCAGCAGCTCGGGACTAGCGGGGGACCAAGAGACCCAGTACTTC.

This chain links TRBV5-1 with TRBJ2-5; D is undetermined. Between the trimmed V and J ends, which lost 0 bases and 7 bases, there was a span of 7 bases. The V gene's germline CDR1 is SGHRS and CDR2 YFSETQ. The CDR3 is made up of 12 amino acids. The CDR3 coding sequence is TGCGCCAGCAGCTTGGCCGGAATGACCCAGTACTTC. It yields the protein CASSLAGMTQYF.